The clone carrying this T cell receptor beta chain showed up just a few times. This record belongs to a study of response to subunit inactivated influenza vaccine. TCRdb redid the calling of the RT-PCR reads with MiXCR, one entry per CDR3 protein. The table records roughly 550,000 distinct CDR3 sequences, less than 25% of them present only once. Germline trimming cut 0 bases from V and 3 bases from J; bases unmatched to any gene: 11. This CDR3 comprises 18 residues. Germline V lookup: CDR1 SGHRS, CDR2 YFSETQ. These same records also appear under a second study, on T cells expressing NK-cell markers. From that report: UMI-tagged 5'RACE template switching yielded the TCR beta cDNA. Out of eight donors sequenced, seven tested HCMV-seropositive and the remaining one seronegative. Six or seven donors carried dominant NKG2C+ clonotypes that made up roughly 1.0-7.0% of their CD8+ T cells.

J is TRBJ2-7 and V is TRBV5-1; TRBD2 aligns across 11 bases. This sample comprised CD4+ T cells sorted from PBMCs, obtained roughly 12 days after vaccination. The receptor's source is a man aged 45 to 65 who received an inactivated influenza vaccine. The CDR3 region is CASSLGASTSGARYEQYF. The CDR3 nucleotides are TGCGCCAGCAGCTTGGGAGCGTCGACTAGCGGGGCCCGCTACGAGCAGTACTTC.